This record covers a single T cell receptor (beta chain). Its antigen is unknown. This sample is drawn from a study of cytomegalovirus exposure and HLA in healthy donors. The study's findings and limits: A list of roughly 180 TCR beta chains associated with cytomegalovirus was given. In vitro experiments confirmed that a few CMV-associated chains were specific for CMV antigens.

Profiled with immunoSEQ multiplex PCR; TCRdb holds only in-frame clones, not every one. The sample has fewer than 300,000 clones, around 89% seen once. Sequenced sample: PBMCs. This clonotype was obtained from a woman aged 18-29 years in good health and CMV-seronegative.

This chain's CDR3 is CASSGAPPERDQPQHF. The CDR3 region has the DNA TGTGCCAGCAGTGGAGCCCCTCCGGAGAGGGATCAGCCCCAGCATTTT. The chain combines TRBV2 with TRBJ1-5; D uncertain. V was pared by 4 bases and J by 5 bases, with 18 bases between. This CDR3 comprises 16 residues. Germline loops: CDR1 SNHLY, CDR2 FYNNEI. Variable domain in full (rest from reference TRBV2 and TRBJ1-5): EPEVTQTPSHQVTQMGQEVILRCVPISNHLYFYWYRQILGQKVEFLVSFYNNEISEKSEIFDDQFSVERPDGSNFTLKIRSTKLEDSAMYFCASSGAPPERDQPQHFGDGTRLSIL.